This TCR beta chain comes out of a study of control samples from healthy donors and cancer patients. V shed 6 bases, J shed 5 bases, and the junction held 9 bases outside the gene matches. CDR3 length: 14 residues. The germline V gene encodes CDR1 MNHEY and CDR2 SVGAGI. The table came from immunoSEQ multiplex PCR; TCRdb's copy has only in-frame clones and leaves some out. The table includes approximately 13,000 clones, just under 95% detected once. This receptor was obtained from a man older than 75 with lung cancer. The sample comprised PBMCs. The chain is built from TRBV6-5 and TRBJ2-5; 7 bases are shared with TRBD1. CDR3 nucleotides: TGTGCCAGCAGCCGGAGACAGGGCTTGGAGACCCAGTACTTC. Encoded protein: CASSRRQGLETQYF.